Presented here are 8 T cell receptor beta chains from one specimen sequenced in a study of cytomegalovirus exposure and HLA in healthy donors. In the PCR, 60 Vbeta and 13 Jbeta primers were used. Assay used: immunoSEQ multiplex PCR; TCRdb lists only in-frame clones, some missing. The table has around 180,000 clones, around 80% seen once; the top ten hold about 1.5%. Sample: PBMCs. The receptors shown here come from a woman in her 30s in good health and CMV-seropositive.

The chain recombines TRBV28 with TRBJ1-1, with TRBD1 matching 7 bases. V trimming: 6 bases; J trimming: 1 base; junction bases outside the gene matches: 14. Per germline, CDR1 MDHEN and CDR2 SYDVKM. The CDR3 length is 17 residues. DNA for the CDR3: TGTGCCAGCAGCCAACCGACAGGGAAGGTGTGGAACACTGAAGCTTTCTTT. Protein product: CASSQPTGKVWNTEAFF.

The chain carries TRBV4-3 and TRBJ2-3, with TRBD2 matching 7 bases. With 0 bases clipped from V and 4 bases from J, the junction kept 7 bases outside the gene matches. The CDR3 sequence is 16 residues long. The germline gives CDR1 LGHNA, CDR2 YSLEER. The DNA of the CDR3 is TGCGCCAGCAGCCAAGATCCGGCGGGAGACTCAGATACGCAGTATTTT. Protein sequence: CASSQDPAGDSDTQYF.

This chain links TRBV19 with TRBJ1-5, with 9 nucleotides matching TRBD1. There are 14 residues in the CDR3. Germline loops: CDR1 LNHDA, CDR2 SQIVND (reference sequence). Trimming at V came to 7 bases and at J to 7 bases, leaving 8 bases not matched to a gene. In DNA, the CDR3 is TGTGCCAGTAACTATGGGACAGGGAGGCAGCCCCAGCATTTT. Translation gives CASNYGTGRQPQHF.

The chain links TRBV7-8 to TRBJ2-1, with D perhaps matching TRBD2 (5 bases). Germline lookup yields CDR1 SGHVS and CDR2 FQNEAQ. Trimming stripped 5 bases from V and 2 bases from J, with 22 bases between. The CDR3 sequence is 18 residues long. The CDR3 reads CASSLSLGARITYNEQFF. CDR3 DNA: TGTGCCAGCAGCCTCTCCTTGGGAGCGAGGATTACCTACAATGAGCAGTTCTTC.

This clone came up once. The chain combines TRBV2 with TRBJ2-2, with 8 bases aligning to TRBD1. The CDR3 spans 13 residues. Trimming cost V 7 bases and J 9 bases; bases outside gene matches: 7. Germline V CDR1 and CDR2: SNHLY, FYNNEI. The CDR3, as DNA: TGTGCCAGCATACCACAGGGGGAAAGGGAGCTGTTTTTT. This codes for CASIPQGERELFF.

The chain has TRBV27 and TRBJ2-1; 10 bases line up with TRBD1. The CDR3 is 13 residues long. V lost 6 bases and J lost 6; bases outside the gene matches: 2. In germline, CDR1 is MNHEY, CDR2 SMNVEV (reference sequence). The CDR3 DNA follows: TGTGCCAGCAGGCGGACAGGGGGCAATGAGCAGTTCTTC. Its protein product is CASRRTGGNEQFF.

The rearrangement uses TRBV5-1 and TRBJ2-7; TRBD1 aligns across 9 bases. CDR1 and CDR2 from the germline V gene are SGHRS and YFSETQ. The CDR3 contains 15 residues. The junction had 6 bases not matched to a gene; V was cut back by 0 bases and J by 5 bases. This CDR3 reads CASSLEGQGVDEQYF. DNA of the CDR3: TGCGCCAGCAGCTTGGAGGGACAGGGTGTCGACGAGCAGTACTTC.

This clone was seen once. V and J are TRBV19 and TRBJ1-5; D may be TRBD1 (5 bases). V gave up 10 bases and J gave up 1 base, with 11 bases separating them. This CDR3 has 13 amino acids. CDR1 and CDR2 (germline): LNHDA, SQIVND (reference sequence). CDR3 amino acids: CATASGSNQPQHF. The CDR3 DNA reads TGTGCCACTGCGTCAGGGAGCAATCAGCCCCAGCATTTT.